The 17 T cell receptor beta chains below were found in one sample sequenced in a study of beta chain features in type 1 diabetes. No antigen has been assigned to these receptors. Reverse transcribing all isolated RNA meant expressed TCRB transcripts were sequenced. The assay was immunoSEQ multiplex PCR, and TCRdb's table has in-frame clones only and misses some. Among under 200,000 clones listed, approximately 9% were seen once. General observations from the study: Moderately but significantly shorter TCRB CDR3s were found in Type 1 diabetes patients in all four CD4+ subsets.

Sample: central memory CD4+ T cells from blood. These receptors were obtained from a young woman with type 1 diabetes.

This clone was observed a few times. The chain has TRBV30 and TRBJ2-5; tentative D call: TRBD1 (6 bases). V dropped 0 bases and J dropped 5 bases, with 13 bases sitting between them. This CDR3 spans 14 amino acids. The V gene's germline CDR1 is GTSNPN and CDR2 SVGIG (reference sequence). The CDR3 spells CAWSVGGVTETQYF. The CDR3 bases are TGTGCCTGGAGTGTAGGGGGTGTAACGGAGACCCAGTACTTC. The variable domain in full, completed from reference TRBV30 and TRBJ2-5, reads SQTIHQWPATLVQPVGSPLSLECTVEGTSNPNLYWYRQAAGRGLQLLFYSVGIGQISSEVPQNLSASRPQDRQFILSSKKLLLSDSGFYLCAWSVGGVTETQYFGPGTRLLVL.

This clone was picked up a small number of times. V gene TRBV7-9 combines with J gene TRBJ2-7; D is undetermined. Trimming pared 7 bases from V and 6 bases from J, leaving 7 bases between. The germline V gene encodes CDR1 SEHNR and CDR2 FQNEAQ (reference sequence). The CDR3 contains 10 residues. The CDR3 region is CASTTCEQYF. CDR3 sequence (DNA): TGTGCCAGCACAACATGCGAGCAGTACTTC.

The chain is built from TRBV7-9 and TRBJ2-3; 12 nucleotides agree with TRBD2. Germline CDR1 reads SEHNR; CDR2 reads FQNEAQ (reference sequence). J was trimmed by 6 bases and V by 5 bases; bases with no gene match: 9. This CDR3 contains 16 residues. CDR3 nucleotides: TGTGCCAGCAGCCTCACTAGCGGGGGGCTGGTGGATACGCAGTATTTT. Translating it yields CASSLTSGGLVDTQYF.

The chain employs TRBV7-9 and TRBJ1-5; D is ambiguous. This CDR3 spans 13 amino acids. V dropped 3 bases and J dropped 0 bases, with 3 bases sitting between them. The germline V gene has CDR1 SEHNR and CDR2 FQNEAQ (reference sequence). In DNA, the CDR3 is TGTGCCAGCAGCTTCAGTAGCAATCAGCCCCAGCATTTT. Translated, it gives CASSFSSNQPQHF.

The V gene is TRBV5-6, the J gene TRBJ1-4; 10 bases are shared with TRBD1. The CDR3 extends over 15 amino acids. V lost 4 bases and J lost 6; bases outside the gene matches: 6. CDR1 and CDR2 from the germline V gene are SGHDT and YYEEEE. In DNA form, the CDR3 reads TGTGCCAGCAGCGGAACGGGACAGGGGTATGAAAAACTGTTTTTT. The encoded protein is CASSGTGQGYEKLFF.

This clone was observed a handful of times. The chain employs TRBV12-5 and TRBJ2-5, with unresolved D. CDR3 length: 12 amino acids. Trimming cost V 5 bases and J 13 bases, with 17 bases left between them. Germline-derived CDR1 and CDR2 are LGHNT and FRNRAP. The CDR3 reads CASGIDRSPPYF. CDR3 DNA sequence: TGTGCTAGTGGTATTGACCGTAGCCCTCCGTACTTC.

Worth noting for this clone: Other DNA sequences in the same sample also yield this CDR3. The chain has TRBV5-1 and TRBJ1-1; D is perhaps TRBD1 (6 bases). Trimming removed 4 bases from V and 2 bases from J, with 12 bases in between. The CDR3 is 14 residues long. Germline lookup yields CDR1 SGHRS and CDR2 YFSETQ. CDR3 coding DNA: TGCGCCAGCAGCCCCGGACAGCCCAACACTGAAGCTTTCTTT. This encodes CASSPGQPNTEAFF.

The genes are TRBV18 and TRBJ1-4; perhaps TRBD1 as D (5 bases). There are 12 residues in the CDR3. Looked up from germline, CDR1 is KGHSH and CDR2 is LQKENI. V was shortened by 6 bases and J by 10 bases, with 12 bases between the two germline ends. This chain's CDR3 is CASSQGGPKLFF. Written as DNA, the CDR3 is TGTGCCAGCTCCCAGGGAGGGCCAAAACTGTTTTTT. The full variable domain, in which reference TRBV18 and TRBJ1-4 provide the parts outside the CDR3, is NAGVMQNPRHLVRRRGQEARLRCSPMKGHSHVYWYRQLPEEGLKFMVYLQKENIIDESGMPKERFSAEFPKEGPSILRIQQVVRGDSAAYFCASSQGGPKLFFGSGTQLSVL.

Comments on this clone: One junction end does not reproduce the germline sequence, and a read error may be involved. The J gene is TRBJ2-7, the V gene TRBV7-2, with D possibly matching TRBD2 (6 bases). Germline CDR1 reads SGHTA; CDR2 reads FQGNSA. There are 15 residues in the CDR3. The CDR3, as DNA: TGTGCCAGCAGCGTAGCTAGCGTAAGCTCCTACGAGCAGTACTTC. Translation: CASSVASVSSYEQYF.

This clone was seen only a few times. The rearrangement joins TRBV6-5 to TRBJ1-2, with D perhaps matching TRBD1 (6 bases). The CDR3 sequence is 11 residues long. Per germline, CDR1 MNHEY and CDR2 SVGAGI. V was pared by 5 bases and J by 8 bases, with 9 bases between. CDR3 in DNA: TGTGCCAGCAGTCCGCAGGGGGGCTACACCTTC. Translation gives CASSPQGGYTF.

Only a few counts were recorded for this clone. The chain has TRBV5-1 and TRBJ2-3, with D possibly being TRBD2 (5 bases). This CDR3 contains 15 residues. V shed 6 bases and J shed 0 bases, with 14 bases lying between them. Per germline, CDR1 SGHRS and CDR2 YFSETQ. As DNA, the CDR3 is TGCGCCAGCAAGTTAGCTAGCCTTAGCACAGATACGCAGTATTTT. Amino acid sequence: CASKLASLSTDTQYF.

The chain couples TRBV7-9 to TRBJ2-7; D might be TRBD2 (6 bases). Germline V lookup: CDR1 SEHNR, CDR2 FQNEAQ (reference sequence). This CDR3 spans 13 amino acids. V was pared by 5 bases and J by 3 bases, with 11 bases between. The DNA for the CDR3 is TGTGCCAGCAGCCGCGGGACTCTCTACGAGCAGTACTTC. It yields the protein CASSRGTLYEQYF.

The genes are TRBV2 and TRBJ1-6, with D possibly TRBD1 on 6 matching bases. The ends were cut back, 6 bases at V and 3 bases at J, with 15 bases in the middle. Per germline, CDR1 SNHLY and CDR2 FYNNEI. The CDR3 consists of 16 residues. Written as DNA, the CDR3 is TGTGCCAGCAGCCAGTCGGGGGGCAACTATAATTCACCCCTCCACTTT. It translates to CASSQSGGNYNSPLHF.

This chain connects TRBV18 to TRBJ1-2; D gene unclear. Germline CDR1 KGHSH, CDR2 LQKENI. Trimming removed 2 bases from V and 3 bases from J, with 7 bases in between. CDR3 length: 13 residues. The CDR3 spells CASSPSGDYGYTF. The CDR3 DNA is TGTGCCAGCTCACCAAGCGGGGACTATGGCTACACCTTC.

This clone turned up a few times. The chain employs TRBV30 and TRBJ1-2; D may be TRBD1 (6 bases). CDR3 length equals 13 residues. V lost 2 bases and J lost 8, with 15 bases in between. Germline values: CDR1 GTSNPN, CDR2 SVGIG (reference sequence). The DNA for the CDR3 is TGTGCCTGGAGTCGAGACAGGCCCCGGGGCTACACCTTC. Its protein is CAWSRDRPRGYTF.

The table lists this clone with a few counts. The gene calls are TRBV15 and TRBJ2-6; 8 nucleotides match TRBD2. With 4 bases clipped from V and 2 bases from J, the junction kept 1 base outside the gene matches. The CDR3 runs to 15 residues. Germline V gene lookup returns CDR1 LNHNV and CDR2 YYDKDF (reference sequence). This CDR3 reads CATSTGGAGANVLTF. Written as DNA, the CDR3 is TGTGCCACCAGCACCGGGGGGGCTGGGGCCAACGTCCTGACTTTC.

This clone has just a few counts. Here the CDR3 DNA reads TGTGCCAGCAGTGGAGGGGGCAGTCAGCCCCAGCATTTT. It translates to CASSGGGSQPQHF. J is TRBJ1-5 and V is TRBV28; 7 bases agree with TRBD1. The CDR3 is made up of 13 amino acids. Germline CDR1 reads MDHEN; CDR2 reads SYDVKM. V shed 5 bases and J 6 bases; nucleotides not matched to a gene: 4.